A single T cell receptor (beta chain) is shown here with its context. This clonotype has a count of ten or more. It has no known antigen specificity. No base quality information exists; no much larger clone differs at one position. Trimming takes 0 bases off V and 5 bases off J; junction bases not matched to a gene: 4. The CDR3 runs 15 amino acids, cysteine and phenylalanine included. This entry keeps only the CDR3 DNA: 45 bases, framed from base 1. The data were obtained in a study of neurological immune-mediated disorders (dated by TCRdb to about 2019). With regard to the full study: The study compared peripheral blood TCR-beta repertoires of HTLV-I-associated myelopathy (HAM/TSP) patients, multiple sclerosis patients and healthy controls using UMI-based sequencing. Of the 70 or so subjects in the cohort, around 15 were HAM/TSP patients, 34 were multiple sclerosis patients, and 20 were healthy controls. Longitudinal HAM/TSP and healthy donors had 3 time-points each (about 3-45 month intervals). The 85 to 110 TCR-beta libraries included longitudinal samples, technical triplicates and paired sorted CD4+ and CD8+ T-cell subsets alongside PBMC samples. Broader findings and caveats from the paper: The highest TCR clonal expansion was observed in HAM/TSP patients, whereas the lowest was observed in MS patients, even when compared with healthy controls. No identical CDR3 amino acid sequences were found to be shared among expanded clones across subjects, suggesting that TCR-beta repertoires were private in all groups.

cDNA was synthesized by template-switch 5'RACE using a primer carrying a 10-nucleotide random unique molecular identifier by which each TCR transcript was tagged. Over 180 million TCR-beta sequences, covering 15-18 subjects, were produced in each sequencing run. Total RNA was extracted with the RNeasy kit. The KAPA Real-time Library Amplification kit was used to amplify TCR-beta VDJ regions with primers targeting the TCR constant region and the 5'RACE anchor. Sample indexes and Illumina adaptors were added in a first PCR, and a second PCR then increased library yield. After Ampure bead purification, the TCR product of roughly 650 bp was size-selected on a 2% E-gel SizeSelection system. Before pooling, library quality was assessed on a Bioanalyzer, concentration was determined with Qubit, and library quantification was performed with the Kapa Library Quantification kit. Libraries were sequenced paired-end 2 x 150 bp on an Illumina HiSeq 2500. To increase sequence diversity, roughly 24-30% phiX was spiked into each library pool. For the original study's pipeline: Quality-filtered reads were processed with the UMI-based MiGEC pipeline, which removed over 75% of raw TCR sequences during error correction. VDJ genes were aligned to IMGT germline references, and clonotypes were defined by unique CDR3 amino acid sequence plus V-J genes. Clonal expansion, Shannon diversity and CDR3 relatedness were evaluated with VDJtools (CalcPairwiseDistances, ClusterSamples), while phylogenetic trees were built in CLCbio workbench. Using coefficient-of-variation modelling across technical triplicates, the study counted a clone as expanded if it had at least 8 unique UMIs. The public reads were run again by TCRdb, first through fastp at Q25 and then through MiXCR, and only productive beta chains were kept. Under each unique CDR3 protein, matching rows form one entry showing the most common genes and DNA. The V and J calls reflect TCRdb's pipeline rather than the authors' work. The table for this sample lists some 54,000 distinct CDR3 sequences; roughly 10% of them were counted only once. Of the sample, about 6.6% is held by the ten largest clones.

Explained via the paper, the time point label denotes: longitudinal time-point 1 (baseline). Unsorted PBMC libraries were generated from 2 million PBMCs stored in RNAlater at -80 °C until RNA extraction. Peripheral blood underwent Ficoll-Hypaque density gradient centrifugation to isolate PBMCs, which were then cryopreserved in liquid nitrogen. Sequences were obtained from PBMCs. This clonotype was sampled from a male donor with HTLV-1-associated myelopathy (HAM/TSP). The chain links TRBV12-3 or TRBV12-4 with TRBJ1-2, with TRBD1 identical over 9 junction bases. Here is the DNA: TGTGCCAGCAGTTTAGCACCGGGACAGGGTTATGGCTACACCTTC. Its translation reads: CASSLAPGQGYGYTF.